This entry describes one T cell receptor (beta chain). The junction departs from germline at one end; a sequencing error may be responsible. Starting from approximately 470 ng of total RNA, TCR beta cDNA was produced with a primer in the constant region. Libraries for TCR beta were built through three nested multiplex PCR rounds, which together made up a slightly modified ARM-PCR procedure. Each CDR3 protein is one row after TCRdb ran MiXCR on the multiplex PCR reads. This sample carries around 79,000 distinct CDR3 sequences, roughly two thirds of them seen once, and the ten largest clones take about 26%. The source material, 20-30 mg of unsorted bulk tissue, was used to co-extract RNA and DNA. This sample was taken from a study of tumor-infiltrating lymphocytes in primary liver carcinoma. The source material was tumor-adjacent normal liver tissue. The clonotype was recovered from a man in his forties with primary liver carcinoma and hepatitis B virus infection.

The CDR3 sequence: CASRTSGSYSEQFF. The CDR3 DNA follows: TGTGCCAGCAGGACTAGTGGCTCCTACAGTGAGCAGTTCTTC. J is TRBJ2-1 and V is TRBV6-5; D may be TRBD2 (6 bases). The CDR3 consists of 14 residues. CDR1 is MNHEY, CDR2 SVGAGI, per germline.